This T cell receptor beta chain emerged from a study of response to subunit inactivated influenza vaccine. Study outcomes and limitations: It was the authors' suggestion that each seasonal influenza vaccination recruits few new T cells.

The CDR3 sequence is 13 residues long. The germline CDR1 and CDR2 sequences are SQVTM and ANQGSEA. V dropped 0 bases and J dropped 7 bases, with 12 bases sitting between them. Remarks on this clonotype: Its antigen is unidentified.

TCRdb independently ran MiXCR on the RT-PCR reads; one entry per CDR3 protein. The sample lists 530,000 or so distinct CDR3 sequences; 14% were seen once. The starting material was PBMCs from blood, obtained about 12 days after vaccination. The receptor was derived from a man aged 45-65 years who received an inactivated influenza vaccine. The chain combines TRBV29-1 with TRBJ2-5, with D unclear. CDR3 loop: CSVEEHQSRTQYF. The DNA of the CDR3 is TGCAGCGTTGAAGAACACCAGTCCCGGACCCAGTACTTC.